This T cell receptor (beta chain) was sequenced during a study of CD8 T cells in Susac syndrome (dated by TCRdb to between 2019 and 2020). Notes on the research overall: Whether CD8+ T cell activation and differentiation in Susac syndrome was antigen driven was tested using repertoire sequencing.

Study-level results and caveats: The TCR sequencing and HLA analysis was acknowledged to have included a relatively small number of individuals.

RNA was extracted using the RNeasy kit, and about 0.5 to 1 microgram was reverse transcribed with random hexamers. The immunoSEQ multiplex PCR assay, which covers 54 Vbeta and 13 Jbeta segments, was used to amplify TCR beta CDR3 regions. PCR amplification bias was corrected using a synthetic template baseline for primer optimization and computational correction. Under the source paper's analysis protocol: Reads were assigned to V, D and J genes according to IMGT and analyzed in immunoSEQ Analyzer, with only productive sequences retained. To calculate clonality, Shannon entropy was normalized by log2 of the number of productive unique sequences and then subtracted from one. Public and private clones were assessed among the 100 most prevalent clones of each patient and control. Susac-specific clones were defined as absent from healthy and MS cohorts, over a thousand published viral clones and other ImmuneACCESS disease sequences. Clones were called with MiXCR by TCRdb after fastp trimmed the public reads at Q25, and only in-frame beta chains were retained. Each entry merges the rows of one CDR3 protein and shows their most common DNA and genes. TCRdb, rather than the study authors, made the V and J calls. The table for this sample lists about 160,000 distinct CDR3 sequences; approximately 93% of them were counted only once. Over 0.09% of the sample is taken by the ten largest.

This clonotype was seen a handful of times. It has no known antigen specificity. One base away there is no much larger clone; base qualities are not given. Including the terminal cysteine and phenylalanine, the CDR3 comprises 11 residues. The DNA shown is the 33-base CDR3, in frame from base 1. The junction shows trimming of 4 bases on V and 5 bases on J, plus 2 bases between the germline ends. The germline V gene encodes CDR1 MDHEN and CDR2 SYDVKM. Peripheral blood CD8+ and CD4+ T cells from healthy donors, Susac syndrome patients and multiple sclerosis patients were profiled by high-throughput TCR beta sequencing. Treatment-naive patients with stable or active relapsing-remitting disease fulfilling revised McDonald criteria were used as multiple sclerosis controls. Bulk CD8+ and CD4+ T cells were purified by magnetic negative isolation, while CD8+ TEMRA cells were enriched using FACS. Blood was collected in EDTA tubes and processed within 24 hours, with PBMCs isolated through density gradient centrifugation. PBMCs intended for TCR sequencing were frozen in liquid nitrogen and were later thawed in a 37 degrees C water bath. The sorted or isolated CD4+, CD8+ and CD8+ TEMRA cells had a purity of 90% or higher.

The sample was CD4+ T cells from PBMCs. The chain is assembled from TRBV28 and TRBJ1-4; no D gene call is confident. The source of this sequence is a human donor with multiple sclerosis. The CDR3 protein: CASSSNEKLFF. The sequenced DNA: TGTGCCAGCAGTTCAAATGAAAAACTGTTTTTT.